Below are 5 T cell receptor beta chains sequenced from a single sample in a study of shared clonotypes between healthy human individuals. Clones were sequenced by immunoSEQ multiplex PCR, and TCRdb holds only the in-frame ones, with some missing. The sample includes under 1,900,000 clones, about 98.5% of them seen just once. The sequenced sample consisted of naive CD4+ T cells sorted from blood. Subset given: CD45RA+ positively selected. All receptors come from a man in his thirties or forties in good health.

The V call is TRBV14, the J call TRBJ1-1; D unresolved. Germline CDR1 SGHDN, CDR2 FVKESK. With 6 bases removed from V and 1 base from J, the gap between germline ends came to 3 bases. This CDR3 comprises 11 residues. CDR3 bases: TGTGCCAGCAGTGGGAACACTGAAGCTTTCTTT. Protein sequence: CASSGNTEAFF.

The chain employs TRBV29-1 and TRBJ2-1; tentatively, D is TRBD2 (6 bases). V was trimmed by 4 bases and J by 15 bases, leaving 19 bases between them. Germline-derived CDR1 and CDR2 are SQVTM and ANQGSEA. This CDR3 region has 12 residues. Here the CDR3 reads CSVAHLASARFF. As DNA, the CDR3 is TGCAGCGTTGCCCACCTAGCGAGTGCTCGGTTCTTC.

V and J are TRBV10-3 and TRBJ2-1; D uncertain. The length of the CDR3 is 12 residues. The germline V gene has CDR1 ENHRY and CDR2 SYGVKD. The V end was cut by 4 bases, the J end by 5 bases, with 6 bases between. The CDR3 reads CAISGGHNEQFF. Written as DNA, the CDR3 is TGTGCCATCAGTGGCGGACACAATGAGCAGTTCTTC.

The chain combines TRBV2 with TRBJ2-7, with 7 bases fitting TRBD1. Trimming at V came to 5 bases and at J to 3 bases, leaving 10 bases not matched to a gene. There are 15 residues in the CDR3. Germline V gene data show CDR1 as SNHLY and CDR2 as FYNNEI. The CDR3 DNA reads TGTGCCAGCAGTACAGACAGGGCACTATACTACGAGCAGTACTTC. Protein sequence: CASSTDRALYYEQYF.

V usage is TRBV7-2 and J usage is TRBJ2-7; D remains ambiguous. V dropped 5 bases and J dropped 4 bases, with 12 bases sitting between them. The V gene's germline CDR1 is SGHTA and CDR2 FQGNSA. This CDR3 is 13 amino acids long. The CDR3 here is CASSPSTIYEQYF. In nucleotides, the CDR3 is TGTGCCAGCAGCCCTTCGACAATTTACGAGCAGTACTTC. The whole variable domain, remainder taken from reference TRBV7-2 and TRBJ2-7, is GAGVSQSPSNKVTEKGKDVELRCDPISGHTALYWYRQSLGQGLEFLIYFQGNSAPDKSGLPSDRFSAERTGGSVSTLTIQRTQQEDSAVYLCASSPSTIYEQYFGPGTRLTVT.